This TCR beta chain was sequenced during a study of T-cell memory formation after mild COVID-19. 5'RACE, which relied on constant-segment primers, yielded TCR alpha and TCR beta cDNA libraries carrying sample barcodes and UMIs. TCRdb reprocessed the 5' RACE reads via MiXCR and lists one record per CDR3 protein. The table has 250,000 to 300,000 distinct CDR3 sequences, around 15% seen once. Whole-study findings and limits: Pre-infection memory showed some responding clones, and this suggested that cross-reactive memory joined. Clones that contracted clustered mainly in CM and EM if CD4+ and in EMRA if CD8+.

A remark on this clonotype: Its target is not known.

The specimen sequenced was PBMCs or a T cell subset sorted from them (not recorded which). The clonotype originates from a young man who had mild COVID-19 (a few samples of this study predate the infection). Cell type and time point are not known.

CDR3 sequence (DNA): TGCAGTGCTAGAGACCAAAGAAGGGAGTGGAGCACTGAAGCTTTCTTT. It translates to CSARDQRREWSTEAFF. The V gene is TRBV20-1, the J gene TRBJ1-1; D remains ambiguous. The germline V and J ends were trimmed by 0 bases and 4 bases, with 18 bases remaining between them. The CDR3 consists of 16 residues. Germline values: CDR1 DFQATT, CDR2 SNEGSKA (reference sequence).